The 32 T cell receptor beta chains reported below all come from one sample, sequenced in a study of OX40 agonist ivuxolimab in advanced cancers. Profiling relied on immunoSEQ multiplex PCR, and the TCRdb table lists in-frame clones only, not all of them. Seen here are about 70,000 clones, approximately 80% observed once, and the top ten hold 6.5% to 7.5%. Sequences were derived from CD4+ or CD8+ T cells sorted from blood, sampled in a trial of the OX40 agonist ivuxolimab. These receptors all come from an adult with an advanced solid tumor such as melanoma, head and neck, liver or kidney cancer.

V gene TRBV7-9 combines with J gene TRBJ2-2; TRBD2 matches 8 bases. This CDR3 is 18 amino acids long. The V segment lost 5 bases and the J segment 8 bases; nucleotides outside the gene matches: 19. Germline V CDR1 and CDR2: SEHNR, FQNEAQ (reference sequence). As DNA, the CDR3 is TGTGCCAGCAGCCTTGTCCAGCGGGGACTAGTTCGGTCTGGGGAGCTGTTTTTT. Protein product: CASSLVQRGLVRSGELFF.

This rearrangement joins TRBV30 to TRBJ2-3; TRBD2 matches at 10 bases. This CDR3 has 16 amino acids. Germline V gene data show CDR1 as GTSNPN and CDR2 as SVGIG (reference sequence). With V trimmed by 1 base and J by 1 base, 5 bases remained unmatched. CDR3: CAWSDRTSGGTDTQYF. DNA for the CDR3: TGTGCCTGGAGTGACCGGACTAGCGGTGGCACAGATACGCAGTATTTT.

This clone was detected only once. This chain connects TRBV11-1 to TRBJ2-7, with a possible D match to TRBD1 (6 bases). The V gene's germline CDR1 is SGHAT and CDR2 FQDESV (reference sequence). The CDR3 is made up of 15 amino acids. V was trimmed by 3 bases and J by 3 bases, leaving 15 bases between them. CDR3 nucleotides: TGTGCCAGCAGCTTCGGGCAGGGGATAAGCTACGAGCAGTACTTC. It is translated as CASSFGQGISYEQYF.

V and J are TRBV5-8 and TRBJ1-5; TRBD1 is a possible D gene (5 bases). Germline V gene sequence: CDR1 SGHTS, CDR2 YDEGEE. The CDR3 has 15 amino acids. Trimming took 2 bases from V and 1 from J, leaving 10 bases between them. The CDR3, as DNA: TGTGCCAGCAGCTTTGTAGGGGACAGCAATCAGCCCCAGCATTTT. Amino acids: CASSFVGDSNQPQHF.

The chain's CDR3 is CASSLTVHPPNYGYTF. In DNA form, the CDR3 reads TGTGCCAGCAGCTTGACAGTTCATCCTCCTAACTATGGCTACACCTTC. The chain couples TRBV5-8 to TRBJ1-2; D gene ambiguous. Looked up from germline, CDR1 is SGHTS and CDR2 is YDEGEE. V lost 1 base and J 0 bases, leaving 13 bases between the germline ends. The length of the CDR3 is 16 residues.

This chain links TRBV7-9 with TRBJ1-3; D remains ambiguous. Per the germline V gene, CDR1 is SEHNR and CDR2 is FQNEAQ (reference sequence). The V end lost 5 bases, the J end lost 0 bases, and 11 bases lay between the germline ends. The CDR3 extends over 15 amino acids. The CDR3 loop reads CASSERASSGNTIYF. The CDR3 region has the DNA TGTGCCAGCAGCGAACGGGCCTCCTCTGGAAACACCATATATTTT.

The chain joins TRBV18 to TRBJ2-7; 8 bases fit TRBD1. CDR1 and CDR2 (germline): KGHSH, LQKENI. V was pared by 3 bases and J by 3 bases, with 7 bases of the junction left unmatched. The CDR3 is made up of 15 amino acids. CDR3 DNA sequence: TGTGCCAGCTCACCCTCCGGGACAGGACGCTACGAGCAGTACGTC. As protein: CASSPSGTGRYEQYV.

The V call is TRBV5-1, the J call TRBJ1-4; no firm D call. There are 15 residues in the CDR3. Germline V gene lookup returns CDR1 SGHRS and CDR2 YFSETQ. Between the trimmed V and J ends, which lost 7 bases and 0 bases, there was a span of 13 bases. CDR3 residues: CASCEGHATNEKLFF. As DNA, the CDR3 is TGCGCCAGCTGCGAAGGCCACGCAACTAATGAAAAACTGTTTTTT.

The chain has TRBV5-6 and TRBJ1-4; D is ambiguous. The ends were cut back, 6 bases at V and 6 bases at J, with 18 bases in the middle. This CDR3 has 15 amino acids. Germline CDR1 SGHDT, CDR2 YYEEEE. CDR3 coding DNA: TGTGCCAGCACCTCTATTTCGGCTGACGATGAAAAACTGTTTTTT. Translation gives CASTSISADDEKLFF.

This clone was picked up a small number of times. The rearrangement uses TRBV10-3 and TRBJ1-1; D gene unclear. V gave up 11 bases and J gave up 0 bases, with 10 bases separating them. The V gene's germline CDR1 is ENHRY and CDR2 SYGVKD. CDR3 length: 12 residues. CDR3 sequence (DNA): TGTGCCGTGGGAAGGGTGAACACTGAAGCTTTCTTT. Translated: CAVGRVNTEAFF.

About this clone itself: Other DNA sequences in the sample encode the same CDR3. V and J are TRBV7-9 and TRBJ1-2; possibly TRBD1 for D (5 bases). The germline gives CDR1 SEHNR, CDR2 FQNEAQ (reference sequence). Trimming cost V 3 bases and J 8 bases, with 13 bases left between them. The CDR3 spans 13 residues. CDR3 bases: TGTGCCAGCAGCTTTGACCAGGGAGGCGGCTACACCTTC. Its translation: CASSFDQGGGYTF.

The CDR3 protein is CAWDRGNGYTF. The CDR3 bases are TGTGCCTGGGACAGGGGAAATGGCTACACCTTC. The chain combines TRBV30 with TRBJ1-2; 8 bases are shared with TRBD1. The ends lost 5 bases at V and 6 bases at J; junction bases unmatched: 2. The CDR3 spans 11 residues. The germline CDR1 and CDR2 sequences are GTSNPN and SVGIG (reference sequence).

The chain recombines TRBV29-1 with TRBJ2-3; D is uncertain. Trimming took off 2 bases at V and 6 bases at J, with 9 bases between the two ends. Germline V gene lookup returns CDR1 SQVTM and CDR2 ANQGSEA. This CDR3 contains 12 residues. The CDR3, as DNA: TGCAGCGTTGAACGCTCCAGGGATACGCAGTATTTT. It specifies CSVERSRDTQYF.

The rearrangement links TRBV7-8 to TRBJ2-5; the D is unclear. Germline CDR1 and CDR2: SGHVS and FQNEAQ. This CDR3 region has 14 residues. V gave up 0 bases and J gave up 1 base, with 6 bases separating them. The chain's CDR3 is CASSLAPIQETQYF. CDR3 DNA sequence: TGTGCCAGCAGCTTAGCGCCGATCCAAGAGACCCAGTACTTC. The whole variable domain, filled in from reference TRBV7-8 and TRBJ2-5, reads GAGVSQSPRYKVAKRGQDVALRCDPISGHVSLFWYQQALGQGPEFLTYFQNEAQLDKSGLPSDRFFAERPEGSVSTLKIQRTQQEDSAVYLCASSLAPIQETQYFGPGTRLLVL.

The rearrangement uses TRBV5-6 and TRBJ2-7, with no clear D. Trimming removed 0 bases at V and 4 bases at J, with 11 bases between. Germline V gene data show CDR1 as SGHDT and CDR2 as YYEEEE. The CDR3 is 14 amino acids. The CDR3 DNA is TGTGCCAGCAGCTTGGGACATGAGGTGTACGAGCAGTACGTC. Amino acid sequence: CASSLGHEVYEQYV.

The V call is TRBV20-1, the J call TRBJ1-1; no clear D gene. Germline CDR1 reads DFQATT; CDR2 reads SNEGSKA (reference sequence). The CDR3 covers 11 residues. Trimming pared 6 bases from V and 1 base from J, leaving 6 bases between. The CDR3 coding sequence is TGCAGTGCCCCGGCGAACACTGAAGCTTTCTTT. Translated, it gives CSAPANTEAFF.

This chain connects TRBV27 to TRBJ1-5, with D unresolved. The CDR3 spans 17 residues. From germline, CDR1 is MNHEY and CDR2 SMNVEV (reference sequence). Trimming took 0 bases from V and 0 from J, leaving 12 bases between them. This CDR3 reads CASSLSYLQNSNQPQHF. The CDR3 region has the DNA TGTGCCAGCAGTTTATCCTATCTACAGAATAGCAATCAGCCCCAGCATTTT.

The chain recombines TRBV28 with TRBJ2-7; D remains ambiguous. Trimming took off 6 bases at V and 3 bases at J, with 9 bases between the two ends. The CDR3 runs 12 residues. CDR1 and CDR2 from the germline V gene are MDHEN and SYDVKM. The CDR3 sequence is CASSPPGYEQYF. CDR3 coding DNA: TGTGCCAGCAGCCCTCCAGGCTACGAGCAGTACTTC. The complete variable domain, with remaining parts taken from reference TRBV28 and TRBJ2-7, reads DVKVTQSSRYLVKRTGEKVFLECVQDMDHENMFWYRQDPGLGLRLIYFSYDVKMKEKGDIPEGYSVSREKKERFSLILESASTNQTSMYLCASSPPGYEQYFGPGTRLTVT.

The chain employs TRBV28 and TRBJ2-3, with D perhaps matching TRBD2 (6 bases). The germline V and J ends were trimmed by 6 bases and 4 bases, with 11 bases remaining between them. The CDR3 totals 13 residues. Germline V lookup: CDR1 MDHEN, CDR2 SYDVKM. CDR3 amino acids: CASRGGRADTQYF. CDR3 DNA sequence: TGTGCCAGCAGGGGGGGAAGGGCAGATACGCAGTATTTT. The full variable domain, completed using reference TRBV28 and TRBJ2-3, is DVKVTQSSRYLVKRTGEKVFLECVQDMDHENMFWYRQDPGLGLRLIYFSYDVKMKEKGDIPEGYSVSREKKERFSLILESASTNQTSMYLCASRGGRADTQYFGPGTRLTVL.

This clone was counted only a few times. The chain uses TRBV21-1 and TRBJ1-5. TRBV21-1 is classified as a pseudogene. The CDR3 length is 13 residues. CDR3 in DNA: TGTGCCAGCACCCGCTGGAGCAATCAGCCCCAGCATTTT. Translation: CASTRWSNQPQHF.

The CDR3 bases are TGTGCCAGCAGCTTAGCGGGACAGGGCACCCTAGTTGGCTACACCTTC. Translation gives CASSLAGQGTLVGYTF. The chain has TRBV7-2 and TRBJ1-2, with 9 nucleotides matching TRBD1. Germline V gives CDR1 SGHTA, CDR2 FQGNSA. The junction had 9 bases not matched to a gene; V was cut back by 0 bases and J by 7 bases. The length of the CDR3 is 16 residues. Variable domain in full (rest from reference TRBV7-2 and TRBJ1-2): GAGVSQSPSNKVTEKGKDVELRCDPISGHTALYWYRQSLGQGLEFLIYFQGNSAPDKSGLPSDRFSAERTGGSVSTLTIQRTQQEDSAVYLCASSLAGQGTLVGYTFGSGTRLTVV.

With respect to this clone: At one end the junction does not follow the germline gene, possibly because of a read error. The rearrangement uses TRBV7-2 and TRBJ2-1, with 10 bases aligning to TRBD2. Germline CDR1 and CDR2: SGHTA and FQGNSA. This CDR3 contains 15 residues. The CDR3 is CAGSLGLAAYNEQFF. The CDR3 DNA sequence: TGTGCCGGCAGCTTAGGACTAGCGGCCTACAATGAGCAGTTCTTC.

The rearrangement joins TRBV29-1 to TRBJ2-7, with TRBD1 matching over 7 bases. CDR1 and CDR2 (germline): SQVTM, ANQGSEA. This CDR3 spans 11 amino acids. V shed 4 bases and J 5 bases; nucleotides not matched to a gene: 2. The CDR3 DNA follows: TGCAGCGTTGTGACAGGGCACGAGCAGTACTTC. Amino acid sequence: CSVVTGHEQYF.

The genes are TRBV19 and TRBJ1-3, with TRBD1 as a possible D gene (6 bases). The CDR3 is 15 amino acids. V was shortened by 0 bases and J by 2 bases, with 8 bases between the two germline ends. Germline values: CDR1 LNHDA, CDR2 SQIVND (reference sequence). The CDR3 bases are TGTGCCAGTAGTATAGACACAGGGACTGGAAACACCATATATTTT. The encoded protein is CASSIDTGTGNTIYF.

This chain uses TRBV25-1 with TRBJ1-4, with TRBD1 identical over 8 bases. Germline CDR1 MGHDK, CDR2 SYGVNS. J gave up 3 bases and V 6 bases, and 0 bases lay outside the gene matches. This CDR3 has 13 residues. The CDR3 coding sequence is TGTGCCAGCAGCAGGGGGCCTAATGAAAAACTGTTTTTT. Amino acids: CASSRGPNEKLFF.

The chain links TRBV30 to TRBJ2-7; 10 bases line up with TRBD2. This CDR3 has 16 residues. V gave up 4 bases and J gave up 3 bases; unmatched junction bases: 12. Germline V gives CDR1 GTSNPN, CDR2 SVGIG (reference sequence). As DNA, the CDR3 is TGTGCCTGGAACTCGAAAAGCGGGAGGGGGCTCTACGAGCAGTACTTC. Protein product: CAWNSKSGRGLYEQYF.

For the CDR3, the DNA is TGTGCCAGCAGCGTTCGGTTCGGCCAAGAGACCCAGTACTTC. The encoded protein is CASSVRFGQETQYF. V is TRBV5-5 and J is TRBJ2-5; the D is unclear. V lost 4 bases and J lost 1, with 11 bases in between. CDR3 length: 14 amino acids. CDR1 and CDR2 (germline): SGHKS, YYEKEE (reference sequence).

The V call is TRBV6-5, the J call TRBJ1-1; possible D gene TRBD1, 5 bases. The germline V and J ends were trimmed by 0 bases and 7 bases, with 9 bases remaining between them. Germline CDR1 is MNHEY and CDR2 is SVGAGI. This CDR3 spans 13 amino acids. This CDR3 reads CASSYSTRDEAFF. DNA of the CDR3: TGTGCCAGCAGTTACTCGACCAGGGATGAAGCTTTCTTT.

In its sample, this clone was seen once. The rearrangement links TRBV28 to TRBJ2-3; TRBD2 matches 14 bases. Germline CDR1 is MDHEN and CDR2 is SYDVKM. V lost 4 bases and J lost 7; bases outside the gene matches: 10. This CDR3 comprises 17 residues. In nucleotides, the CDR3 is TGTGCCAGCAGTTCGACGGGACTAGCGGGAGAGGTGAATACGCAGTATTTT. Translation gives CASSSTGLAGEVNTQYF.

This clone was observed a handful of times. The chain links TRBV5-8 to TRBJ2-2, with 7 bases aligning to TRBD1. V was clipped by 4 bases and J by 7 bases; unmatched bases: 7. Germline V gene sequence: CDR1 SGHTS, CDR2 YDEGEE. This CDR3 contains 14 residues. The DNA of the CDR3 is TGTGCCAGCAGCCCGGACAGGTCCGGCGGGGAGCTGTTTTTT. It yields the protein CASSPDRSGGELFF.

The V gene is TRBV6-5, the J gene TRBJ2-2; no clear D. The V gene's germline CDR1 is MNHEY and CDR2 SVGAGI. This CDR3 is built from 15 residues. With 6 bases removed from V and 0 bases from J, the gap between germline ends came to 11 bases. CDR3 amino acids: CASRTGRTNTGELFF. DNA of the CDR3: TGTGCCAGCAGGACCGGGCGGACGAACACCGGGGAGCTGTTTTTT.

CDR3 nucleotides: TGTGCCAGCAGCTCCTGGACAGGGAACTATGGCTACACCTTC. The encoded protein is CASSSWTGNYGYTF. The V call is TRBV13, the J call TRBJ1-2, with 8 bases lining up with TRBD1. Germline trimming cut 4 bases from V and 2 bases from J; bases unmatched to any gene: 3. The CDR3 length is 14 residues. Germline V lookup: CDR1 PRHDT, CDR2 FYEKMQ (reference sequence). Drawing the rest from reference TRBV13 and TRBJ1-2, the complete variable domain is AAGVIQSPRHLIKEKRETATLKCYPIPRHDTVYWYQQGPGQDPQFLISFYEKMQSDKGSIPDRFSAQQFSDYHSELNMSSLELGDSALYFCASSSWTGNYGYTFGSGTRLTVV.